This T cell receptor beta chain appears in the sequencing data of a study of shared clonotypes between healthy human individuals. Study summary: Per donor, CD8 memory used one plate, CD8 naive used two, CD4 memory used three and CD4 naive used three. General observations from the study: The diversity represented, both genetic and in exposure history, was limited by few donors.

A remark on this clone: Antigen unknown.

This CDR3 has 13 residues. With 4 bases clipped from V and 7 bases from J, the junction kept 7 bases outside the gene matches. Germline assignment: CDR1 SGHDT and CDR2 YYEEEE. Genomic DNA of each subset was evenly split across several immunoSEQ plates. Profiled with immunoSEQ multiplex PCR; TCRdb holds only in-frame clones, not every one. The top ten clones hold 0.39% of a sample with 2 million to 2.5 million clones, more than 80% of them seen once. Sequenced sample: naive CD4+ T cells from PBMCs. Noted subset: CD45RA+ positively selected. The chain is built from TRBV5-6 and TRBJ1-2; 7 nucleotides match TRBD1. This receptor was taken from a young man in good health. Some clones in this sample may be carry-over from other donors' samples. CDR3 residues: CASSLDRVPGYTF. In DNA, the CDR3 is TGTGCCAGCAGCCTCGACAGGGTCCCTGGCTACACCTTC.